This T cell receptor (beta chain) appears in the sequencing data of a study of cytomegalovirus exposure and HLA in healthy donors (dated by TCRdb to the late 2010s). With respect to the entire study: According to an earlier analysis of 587 of the donors, 150 million to 200 million T cells yielded 90 million to 130 million unique TCR beta sequences and roughly 280 Gb of sequence data. A later analysis re-analyzed previously published TCR beta repertoires from approximately 670 donors and added high-resolution HLA genotyping to study TCR occurrence patterns. The study used immunosequencing to profile the T cell repertoires of 670 or so subjects and linked those repertoires to cytomegalovirus serostatus. Alongside the repertoire data, information on donor age, sex, ethnicity and CMV serostatus was compiled. The study was designed to test whether signatures of past pathogen exposure could be identified by cataloging public T cell receptors. A separate validation cohort of roughly 130 different subjects was used in addition to the roughly 700-subject first cohort. The later analysis used no new phenotypic data to find candidate immune exposures, relying instead on TCR beta sequences and their occurrence across donors. Both class I and class II loci were covered by HLA typing, at four-digit resolution. To predict cytomegalovirus infection status, the study brought together high-throughput TCR immunosequencing, statistical association of individual TCRs with disease status, and machine learning. Around 300 gigabases of sequencing data and 80 million or so unique TCR sequences were included in an early release covering roughly 600 HLA-typed donors. A later genetic analysis used genome-wide SNP genotypes for 398 of the 666 donors, treating that subset as a discovery cohort. Typing coverage differed by locus: A, B, C, DRB1 and DQB1 were typed in about 620-640 donors, DQA1 in approximately 520, DPA1 in 606, and DPB1 in just under 490. To decide whether each TCR beta V gene segment behaved as functional or pseudogenic, an earlier analysis of approximately 620 of the donors relied on high-throughput TCR beta sequencing. Because of strong linkage in the cohort, roughly five DR-DQ haplotypes were treated as single units for association and clustering. Across about 380 genotyped donors of the cohort, an average of about 200,000 unique TCR beta nucleotide sequences per donor were sequenced, and approximately 17% of those sequences were non-productive. All discovery cohort repertoires had been generated using a single sequencing platform. Of the roughly 400 genotyped donors, around 81% fell in the genetic ancestry cluster associated with self-reported Caucasian donors. Here is what the overall study found, with its caveats: Correlated functional status among segregating V segments might be attributable to linkage disequilibrium, but an unknown experimental factor could not be ruled out. Some IMGT-functional V segments, including TRBV6-2 and TRBV6-3, could not be distinguished by the 87-base-pair reads and were therefore excluded. Compared with the roughly 600-donor mean, donors in an Asian-associated ancestry cluster had fewer N-insertions in productive TCRs, according to a later genetic analysis. A total of 150 to 200 TCR beta chains were listed by the study as associated with cytomegalovirus. Presence/absence analyses assumed roughly uniform sequencing depth across donors, an assumption that may not hold. V-gene and J-gene trimming of TCR beta chains was associated with a missense DCLRE1C variant in a later genetic analysis, and the association was replicated in an independent cohort. Three of the identified cytomegalovirus-associated TCR beta chains were confirmed in vitro to be specific for cytomegalovirus antigens. Most TCR sequences were seen in very few donors, while some public TCRs were found in many individuals. CMV serostatus was the only immune exposure information available for the cohort. It was suggested by the authors that the approach could potentially be generalized to other disease states and immunological phenotypes. A cluster of highly shared sequence variants was judged likely to be a technical artifact of the sequencing pipeline. Only TCR beta chains were sequenced in this cohort, and the absence of alpha or paired-chain data limited detectable features. Most CMV-associated TCR beta chains appeared to be HLA-restricted in a later analysis, and the HLA associations seemed to be driven largely by CMV exposure. Assigning TCR associations to individual alleles was difficult when HLA alleles, especially DR and DQ, strongly co-occurred. A further reported finding was that TCR beta sequences accurately predicted the HLA-A and HLA-B alleles for most subjects in the first cohort. At a false discovery rate of 0.05, a later analysis linked under 20,000 TCR beta sequences to specific HLA alleles. In a later analysis, several top co-occurrence clusters were reported to appear linked to parvovirus B19, influenza, CMV and Epstein-Barr virus. Because some donors lacked HLA typing at each locus, the association tests relied only on the typed subset. In a later analysis, HLA-associated TCR beta chains showed more clonal expansion and lower generation probabilities than non-associated chains that were equally common. Because counts were too low, roughly 18 rarely observed V segments, including chromosome 9 orphons, were left out of the earlier analysis of 587 of the donors. In an earlier analysis of about 600 of the donors, most TCR beta V segments appeared in productive rearrangements about 87% or about 30% of the time, broadly matching IMGT annotations. In a later analysis, the rate of TCR association differed among HLA loci, with DRB1 alleles having the most associated TCRs and HLA-C alleles having the fewest. In both the original and validation cohorts, the classifier was reported to diagnose cytomegalovirus status with high specificity and sensitivity.

The cohort comprised more than 550 healthy bone marrow donors. At the time of sampling, all cohort members were nominally healthy, though unrecorded immune exposures were likely present. The donor tested CMV seronegative and was one of the 352 seronegative cohort members. A peripheral blood sample was collected from each donor, and TCR beta sequencing was performed on peripheral blood mononuclear cells. The Qiagen DNeasy Blood Extraction Kit was used to extract genomic DNA from the blood cell samples. From a lookup of the germline V gene, CDR1 and CDR2 are SGDLS and YYNGEE. CDR3 length: 14 amino acids, cysteine to phenylalanine. Only CDR3 DNA remains: 42 bases, in frame from the first base. Ends trimmed: V by 0 bases, J by 6 bases; bases unmatched to a gene: 4. Library prep was done by the immunoSEQ multiplex PCR assay. The multiplex PCR relied on a mix of 60 forward primers for TCR Vbeta segments and 13 reverse primers for TCR Jbeta segments. The CDR3 region of rearranged TCR beta genes was amplified from genomic DNA by a multiplex PCR assay. Amplified TCR beta libraries were sequenced as 87-base-pair reads on the Illumina HiSeq System. Per the original workflow: A later analysis tallied around 80 million unique TCR beta chains across the 700 or so repertoires, and some 10 million of those chains were shared by two or more donors. A nearest-neighbor algorithm error-corrected the raw reads and collapsed the reads into unique sequences, merging closely related sequences to remove PCR and sequencing errors. Alignment of CDR3 sequences to IMGT reference sequences was used to assign V, D and J gene segments. Each retained sequence needed at least a six-nucleotide match to both a V gene segment and a J gene segment. Rearrangements were called productive when the CDR3 lacked stop codons and stayed in frame with V and J; all others were non-productive. CDR3 was defined according to IMGT convention as the region running from the second conserved V-encoded cysteine to the conserved J-encoded phenylalanine. The earlier analysis of about 500 of the donors excluded sequences that lacked an unambiguous match to a single V gene segment. An earlier analysis of 587 of the donors called V segments functional above 56.7% productive rearrangements and segregating when the between-donor standard deviation exceeded 5%. To diagnose cytomegalovirus status from the catalog of TCR beta chain sequences, a statistical classification framework was built. In a later analysis, TCR nucleotide sequences were compared against IMGT/GENE-DB human TR gene sequences so that V and J genes could be assigned. Using the TCRdist pipeline, a later analysis assigned CDR3 sequences along with most-parsimonious VDJ recombination scenarios. In a later analysis, every TCR beta chain was defined by the combination of its CDR3 amino acid sequence and its V-gene family, and reads without a unique V-gene family were dropped. A later analysis removed 592 highly shared, low-generation-probability nucleotide sequences to deal with suspected cross-contamination and a sequencing artifact. In a later analysis, a clonal expansion index for each public chain was calculated from normalized within-repertoire ranks of inferred template counts. In a later analysis, generation probabilities were computed using a VDJ recombination model fitted to out-of-frame rearrangements, and the results were checked against IGoR. In a later analysis, TCR-TCR, TCR-HLA and TCR-CMV co-occurrence was scored with hypergeometric tests, and a repertoire-size bias correction was applied to TCR pairs. In a later analysis, false discovery rates were estimated by permuting HLA or CMV assignments 20 times. In a later analysis, co-occurring TCRs were grouped using DBSCAN, and TCRdist sequence similarity was added for clustering within HLA-allele-positive subsets. Repertoires with fewer than 30,000 or more than 120,000 public chains, plus five repertoires with anomalous nucleotide sharing, were excluded from co-occurrence clustering. The table comes from immuneACCESS by way of TCRdb, which keeps in-frame sequences with V and J called. Part of the clones is missing from these tables; in studies checked, under half for an unresolved V gene and the rest for unknown reasons. From that table come the V and J calls and clone size; the DNA was used to work out D and trimming. This sample lists some 150,000 clones; around 74% were detected once. About 3% of the sample is taken by the ten largest.

Points on this clone: Its cognate antigen has yet to be identified. No base quality information exists; no much larger clone differs at one position.

Sequences were obtained from PBMCs. The receptor's source is a man aged 18 to 30 in good health and CMV-seronegative. Rearrangement joined TRBV9 to TRBJ1-1, and TRBD1 matches 8 of the central bases. The sequenced DNA: TGTGCCAGCAGCGTAGATCAGGGGGCGGCTGAAGCTTTCTTT. The resulting protein is CASSVDQGAAEAFF.